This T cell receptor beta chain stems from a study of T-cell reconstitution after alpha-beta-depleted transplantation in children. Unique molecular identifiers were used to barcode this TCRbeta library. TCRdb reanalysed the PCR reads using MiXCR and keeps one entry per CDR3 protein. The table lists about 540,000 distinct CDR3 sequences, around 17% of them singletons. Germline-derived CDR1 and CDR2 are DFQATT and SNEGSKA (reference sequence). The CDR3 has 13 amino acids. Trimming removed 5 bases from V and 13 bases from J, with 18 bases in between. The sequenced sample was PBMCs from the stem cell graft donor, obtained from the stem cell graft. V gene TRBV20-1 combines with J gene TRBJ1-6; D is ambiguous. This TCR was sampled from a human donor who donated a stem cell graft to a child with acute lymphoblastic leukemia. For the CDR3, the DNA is TGCAGTGCTCCAAGGGAAACAATTTCGCCCCTCCACTTT. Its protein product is CSAPRETISPLHF.